The 26 T cell receptor beta chains below come from one sample, sequenced in a study of regulatory T cells in long-lasting Graves disease. Arm-PCR with iRepertoire HTBI primers amplified the CDR3 regions for these TCR beta libraries. MiXCR, applied by TCRdb to the multiplex PCR reads, yields one record per CDR3 protein. The sample holds around 400,000 distinct CDR3 sequences, 15% to 19% seen once. Time point specified: newly diagnosed GD, antithyroid drugs for less than 3 months. Isolated PBMC RNA provided the starting material for the TCR library. Here the sequenced sample was peripheral blood mononuclear cells (PBMCs), taken at new diagnosis, from a patient treated with antithyroid drugs. These receptors originate from a female donor with Graves disease.

This clonotype was seen repeatedly, ten times or more. This chain links TRBV4-2 with TRBJ2-5; no clear D gene. The CDR3 consists of 15 residues. V lost 0 bases and J 2 bases, leaving 10 bases between the germline ends. Germline CDR1 reads LGHNA; CDR2 reads YNFKEQ. CDR3 in amino acids: CASSQDRASQETQYF. CDR3 nucleotide sequence: TGTGCCAGCAGCCAAGATCGGGCCAGTCAAGAGACCCAGTACTTC.

The chain joins TRBV27 to TRBJ2-5; D ambiguous. The V end was cut by 5 bases, the J end by 5 bases, with 21 bases between. The CDR3 spans 16 residues. Germline V gene data show CDR1 as MNHEY and CDR2 as SMNVEV (reference sequence). CDR3 coding DNA: TGTGCCAGCAGTCCCCCGGGTCGACCTATCCGGGAGACCCAGTACTTC. Translated, it gives CASSPPGRPIRETQYF.

This clonotype was recorded a few times. The chain combines TRBV5-4 with TRBJ1-3; D is unclear. The V gene's germline CDR1 is SGHNT and CDR2 YYREEE (reference sequence). The CDR3 covers 14 residues. Trimming stripped 4 bases from V and 4 bases from J, with 12 bases between. The CDR3 DNA reads as TGTGCCAGCAGCCCCCTAGGCGGCGGAAACACCATATATTTT. It codes for CASSPLGGGNTIYF.

This clonotype was counted at least ten times. The rearrangement links TRBV10-3 to TRBJ1-2, with D possibly being TRBD1 (5 bases). V dropped 8 bases and J dropped 4 bases, with 8 bases sitting between them. In germline, CDR1 is ENHRY, CDR2 SYGVKD. The CDR3 runs 11 residues. The CDR3 nucleotides read TGTGCCATCCAGGGCTTCTATGGCTACACCTTC. Amino acids: CAIQGFYGYTF.

The J gene is TRBJ1-1, the V gene TRBV7-2, with D possibly being TRBD1 (6 bases). V lost 4 bases and J lost 0, with 21 bases in between. The germline V gene has CDR1 SGHTA and CDR2 FQGNSA. CDR3 length: 18 residues. CDR3: CASSWGARDGRLNTEAFF. The CDR3, as DNA: TGTGCCAGCAGCTGGGGGGCCCGGGACGGTAGACTGAACACTGAAGCTTTCTTT.

A few counts support this clonotype. This chain uses TRBV6-2 or TRBV6-3 with TRBJ1-1, with D uncertain. Looked up from germline, CDR1 is MNHEY and CDR2 is SVGEGT. This CDR3 has 13 amino acids. Trimming took 2 bases from V and 7 from J, leaving 11 bases between them. CDR3 DNA sequence: TGTGCCAGCAGTTACGTACGGCTTAGTGAAGCTTTCTTT. This encodes CASSYVRLSEAFF.

This clonotype has at least ten counts. The rearrangement links TRBV9 to TRBJ1-1, with D uncertain. The germline CDR1 and CDR2 sequences are SGDLS and YYNGEE. The V gene lost 3 bases and the J gene lost 11 bases, with 17 bases spanning the gap. This CDR3 is 13 amino acids long. The CDR3 loop is CASSAGLSQGAFF. CDR3 DNA: TGTGCCAGCAGCGCAGGACTGTCCCAAGGGGCTTTCTTT.

The chain couples TRBV20-1 to TRBJ1-2; D is possibly TRBD1 (6 bases). Trimming removed 3 bases at V and 6 bases at J, with 17 bases between. This CDR3 spans 14 amino acids. Germline CDR1 DFQATT, CDR2 SNEGSKA (reference sequence). The CDR3 loop is CSASPEGGSHGYTF. The CDR3 coding sequence is TGCAGTGCTAGTCCGGAGGGGGGAAGCCATGGCTACACCTTC.

The sample holds many counts of this clonotype. The gene calls are TRBV5-6 and TRBJ2-5, with 10 bases aligning to TRBD1. V lost 4 bases, J lost 5 bases, and 11 bases stayed unmatched. The CDR3 is made up of 16 amino acids. Per the germline V gene, CDR1 is SGHDT and CDR2 is YYEEEE. CDR3 in DNA: TGTGCCAGCAGCCCTGGTGACAGGGGGCTCTGGGAGACCCAGTACTTC. Translation gives CASSPGDRGLWETQYF.

With respect to this clonotype: A much larger clone lies one base from this, so it may be a read error. Since no conserved phenylalanine or tryptophan closes the CDR3, a read error is the likely cause. This chain joins TRBV6-2 or TRBV6-3 and TRBJ1-1, with D uncertain. Trimming removed 5 bases from V and 2 bases from J, with 6 bases in between. CDR1 and CDR2 (germline): MNHEY, SVGEGT. The CDR3 sequence is 12 residues long. This CDR3 is CASSEQNTEAFS. The CDR3 coding sequence is TGTGCCAGCAGTGAACAAAACACTGAAGCTTTCTCT.

This clonotype showed up many times. The chain employs TRBV12-3 or TRBV12-4 and TRBJ1-1; a weak D match, TRBD1 (5 bases). Between the trimmed V and J ends, which lost 3 bases and 1 base, there was a span of 9 bases. The CDR3 contains 14 residues. The CDR3 DNA reads as TGTGCCAGCAGTTTTTTTGGGGGGAACACTGAAGCTTTCTTT. It specifies CASSFFGGNTEAFF.

V is TRBV29-1 and J is TRBJ2-1; D unresolved. Germline values: CDR1 SQVTM, CDR2 ANQGSEA. The germline V and J ends were trimmed by 2 bases and 2 bases, with 7 bases remaining between them. The CDR3 has 13 amino acids. CDR3 DNA sequence: TGCAGCGTTGAACTAAAAGCCTACAATGAGCAGTTCTTC. Protein product: CSVELKAYNEQFF.

The rearrangement joins TRBV30 to TRBJ1-1; D unresolved. This CDR3 is 11 amino acids long. Looked up from germline, CDR1 is GTSNPN and CDR2 is SVGIG (reference sequence). V lost 4 bases and J 11 bases, leaving 14 bases between the germline ends. For the CDR3, the DNA is TGTGCCTGGAAAAAAGGAGGATGGGCTTTCTTT. Protein sequence: CAWKKGGWAFF.

V gene TRBV6-5 combines with J gene TRBJ1-2, with D perhaps TRBD1 (6 bases). V gave up 2 bases and J gave up 3 bases, with 16 bases separating them. The CDR3 consists of 16 residues. From germline, CDR1 is MNHEY and CDR2 SVGAGI. DNA of the CDR3: TGTGCCAGCAGTTACGGGGGCGCCAGAGGTGACTATGGCTACACCTTC. The encoded protein is CASSYGGARGDYGYTF.

This clonotype was seen ten or more times. CDR3: CATQYSGRPYNEQFF. In nucleotides, the CDR3 is TGTGCCACCCAATATAGCGGGAGACCCTACAATGAGCAGTTCTTC. The rearrangement links TRBV7-9 to TRBJ2-1, with TRBD2 identical over 9 bases. The CDR3 consists of 15 residues. Germline V gives CDR1 SEHNR, CDR2 FQNEAQ (reference sequence). With 10 bases clipped from V and 2 bases from J, the junction kept 9 bases outside the gene matches.

This clonotype has a count of ten or more. V usage is TRBV10-3 and J usage is TRBJ1-1; 7 bases agree with TRBD1. Germline V gene data show CDR1 as ENHRY and CDR2 as SYGVKD. Germline trimming cut 10 bases from V and 1 base from J; bases unmatched to any gene: 9. This CDR3 has 14 residues. CDR3 in DNA: TGTGCCACCACGACAGGGATGACGAACACTGAAGCTTTCTTT. Its protein product is CATTTGMTNTEAFF.

The chain joins TRBV4-1 to TRBJ2-3; D unclear. The CDR3 extends over 13 amino acids. Germline assignment: CDR1 MGHRA and CDR2 YSYEKL. With 6 bases removed from V and 2 bases from J, the gap between germline ends came to 9 bases. The chain's CDR3 is CASRPANTDTQYF. The CDR3 DNA is TGCGCCAGCAGGCCTGCGAACACAGATACGCAGTATTTT.

This clonotype has at least ten counts. This rearrangement joins TRBV18 to TRBJ2-3; D call uncertain. The germline CDR1 and CDR2 sequences are KGHSH and LQKENI. This CDR3 has 15 residues. With 2 bases removed from V and 2 bases from J, the gap between germline ends came to 11 bases. CDR3: CASSPRPWTTDTQYF. The DNA of the CDR3 is TGTGCCAGCTCACCAAGGCCTTGGACCACAGATACGCAGTATTTT.

This clonotype was observed at least ten times. This chain links TRBV4-2 with TRBJ2-1, with 10 bases matching TRBD2. The CDR3 contains 15 residues. V lost 7 bases, J lost 8 bases, and 11 bases stayed unmatched. CDR1 LGHNA and CDR2 YNFKEQ come from the germline V gene. CDR3 sequence: CASMVAGGPGDEQFF. In DNA form, the CDR3 reads TGTGCCAGCATGGTAGCGGGAGGCCCCGGAGATGAGCAGTTCTTC.

In this sample, this clonotype turned up many times. This rearrangement joins TRBV6-1 to TRBJ1-1, with a weak D call TRBD1 (5 bases). Germline lookup yields CDR1 MNHNS and CDR2 SASEGT. The CDR3 loop spans 12 amino acids. Trimming took off 6 bases at V and 4 bases at J, with 9 bases between the two ends. CDR3 amino acids: CASRNGGTEAFF. The CDR3 bases are TGTGCCAGCAGAAACGGGGGCACTGAAGCTTTCTTT.

This clonotype has a count of ten or more. The rearrangement uses TRBV19 and TRBJ2-2; tentatively, D is TRBD1 or TRBD2 (5 bases each). Trimming pared 3 bases from V and 6 bases from J, leaving 11 bases between. Germline values: CDR1 LNHDA, CDR2 SQIVND (reference sequence). The length of the CDR3 is 14 residues. The CDR3 spells CASSIRLGAGELFF. The CDR3 DNA sequence: TGTGCCAGTAGTATCCGTCTGGGGGCCGGGGAGCTGTTTTTT.

This chain joins TRBV2 and TRBJ1-2, with TRBD1 matching over 8 bases. The CDR3 runs 14 residues. V shed 4 bases, J shed 6 bases, and the junction held 7 bases outside the gene matches. Germline CDR1 is SNHLY and CDR2 is FYNNEI. This CDR3 reads CASSGPGQVNGYTF. In DNA, the CDR3 is TGTGCCAGCAGTGGCCCGGGACAGGTGAATGGCTACACCTTC.

The V call is TRBV19, the J call TRBJ1-1; maybe TRBD1 (6 bases). V was pared by 5 bases and J by 1 base, with 14 bases between. This CDR3 is 15 amino acids long. The germline gives CDR1 LNHDA, CDR2 SQIVND (reference sequence). CDR3 protein: CASSGWTAGNTEAFF. CDR3 DNA: TGTGCCAGTAGTGGGTGGACAGCGGGGAACACTGAAGCTTTCTTT.

This clonotype came up many times. The chain combines TRBV7-9 with TRBJ2-5; 7 nucleotides agree with TRBD1. Per germline, CDR1 SEHNR and CDR2 FQNEAQ (reference sequence). V lost 2 bases to trimming and J lost 3 bases; unmatched junction nucleotides: 3. This CDR3 has 14 residues. CDR3 DNA sequence: TGTGCCAGCAGCTTAACGGGACAGAAAGAGACCCAGTACTTC. It translates to CASSLTGQKETQYF.

In its sample, this clonotype was seen many times. This chain joins TRBV6-1 and TRBJ1-2; 7 bases line up with TRBD1. The V segment lost 4 bases and the J segment 4 bases; nucleotides outside the gene matches: 9. The CDR3 is made up of 15 amino acids. The germline V gene has CDR1 MNHNS and CDR2 SASEGT. The CDR3 region has the DNA TGTGCCAGCAGTGCTAGTAGGACAGGATCCTATGGCTACACCTTC. It yields the protein CASSASRTGSYGYTF.

This clonotype was seen many times. This chain uses TRBV15 with TRBJ1-2; 7 positions match TRBD1. CDR3 length: 16 residues. With 0 bases clipped from V and 5 bases from J, the junction kept 9 bases outside the gene matches. The germline gives CDR1 LNHNV, CDR2 YYDKDF (reference sequence). CDR3 sequence reads: CATSRERGQNRYGYTF. CDR3 in DNA: TGTGCCACCAGCAGAGAAAGGGGGCAAAATCGGTATGGCTACACCTTC.